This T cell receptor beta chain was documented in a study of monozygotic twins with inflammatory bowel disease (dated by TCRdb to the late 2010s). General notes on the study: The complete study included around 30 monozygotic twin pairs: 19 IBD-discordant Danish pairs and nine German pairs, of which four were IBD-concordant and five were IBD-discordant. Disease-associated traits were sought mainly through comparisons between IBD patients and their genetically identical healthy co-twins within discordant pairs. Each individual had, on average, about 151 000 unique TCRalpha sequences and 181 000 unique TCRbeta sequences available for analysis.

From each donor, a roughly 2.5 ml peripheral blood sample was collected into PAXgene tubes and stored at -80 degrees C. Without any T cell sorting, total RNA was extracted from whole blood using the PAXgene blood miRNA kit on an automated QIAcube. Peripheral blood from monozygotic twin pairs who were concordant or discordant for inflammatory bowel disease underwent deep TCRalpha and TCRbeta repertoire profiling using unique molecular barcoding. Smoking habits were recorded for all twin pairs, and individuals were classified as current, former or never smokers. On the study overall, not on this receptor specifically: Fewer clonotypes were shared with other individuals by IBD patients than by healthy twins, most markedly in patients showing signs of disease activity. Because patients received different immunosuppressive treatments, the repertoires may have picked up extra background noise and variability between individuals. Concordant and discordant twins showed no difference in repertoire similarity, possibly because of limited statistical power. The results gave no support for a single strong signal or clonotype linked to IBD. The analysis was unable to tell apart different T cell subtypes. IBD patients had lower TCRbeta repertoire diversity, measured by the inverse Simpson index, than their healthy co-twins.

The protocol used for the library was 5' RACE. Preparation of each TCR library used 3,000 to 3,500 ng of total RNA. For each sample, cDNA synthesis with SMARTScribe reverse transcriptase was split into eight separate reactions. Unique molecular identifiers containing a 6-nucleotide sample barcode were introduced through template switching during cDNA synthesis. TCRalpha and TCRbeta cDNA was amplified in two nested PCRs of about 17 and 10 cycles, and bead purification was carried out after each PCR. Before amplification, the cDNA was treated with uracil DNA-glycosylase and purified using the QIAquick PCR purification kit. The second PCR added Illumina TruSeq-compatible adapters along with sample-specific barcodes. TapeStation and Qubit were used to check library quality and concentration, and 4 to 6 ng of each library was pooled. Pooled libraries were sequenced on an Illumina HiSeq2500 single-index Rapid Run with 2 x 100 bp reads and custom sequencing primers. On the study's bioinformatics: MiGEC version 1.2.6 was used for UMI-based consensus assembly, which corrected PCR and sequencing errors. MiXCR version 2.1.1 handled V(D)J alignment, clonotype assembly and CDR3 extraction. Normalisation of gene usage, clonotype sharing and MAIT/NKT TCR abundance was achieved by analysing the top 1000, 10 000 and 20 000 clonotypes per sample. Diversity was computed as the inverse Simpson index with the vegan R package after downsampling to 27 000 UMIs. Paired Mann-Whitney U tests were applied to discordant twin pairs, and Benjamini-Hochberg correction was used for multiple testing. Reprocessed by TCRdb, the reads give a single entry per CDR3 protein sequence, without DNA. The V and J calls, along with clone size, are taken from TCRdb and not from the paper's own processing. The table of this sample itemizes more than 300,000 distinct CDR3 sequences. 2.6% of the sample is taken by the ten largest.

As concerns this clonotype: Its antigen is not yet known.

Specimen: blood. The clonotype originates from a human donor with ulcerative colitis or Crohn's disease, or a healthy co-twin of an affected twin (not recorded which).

CDR3 loop: CASRLSGREETQYF. The V and J genes are TRBV12-3 or TRBV12-4 and TRBJ2-5; TCRdb lists TRBD2, though no DNA is available to test this call. Spanning cysteine to phenylalanine, the CDR3 consists of 14 amino acids. No DNA appears here.